The clone carrying this T cell receptor beta chain was seen once. The antigen remains undetermined. These data belong to a study of siplizumab effects on memory and regulatory T cells. At the level of the study: The pairing of mixed lymphocyte reactions set siplizumab at 0.95 to 1 ug/mL against the absence of drug.

The CDR3 sequence is 14 residues long. The germline V gene encodes CDR1 MNHEY and CDR2 SMNVEV (reference sequence). The junction had 8 bases not matched to a gene; V was cut back by 5 bases and J by 4 bases. The protocol was immunoSEQ multiplex PCR, while the TCRdb copy is restricted to in-frame clones and leaves out a portion. The sample lists about 13,000 clones; almost 40% were seen once. The authors kept the mixed lymphocyte reaction cells in coculture at 37°C for roughly six days. The authors labelled responder PBMCs with CFSE and stimulator PBMCs with Violet Dye, and mixed them 1:1. Study results and limitations: The mapping of alloreactive clones to unstimulated subsets covered only a minor fraction of them.

V gene TRBV27 combines with J gene TRBJ2-7, with 7 bases matching TRBD1. The receptor's source is a human donor in good health; the cells came from an allogeneic mixed lymphocyte reaction. Sequencing input: CFSE-low (dividing) CD8+ T cells sorted from an allogeneic mixed lymphocyte reaction. CDR3: CASSIMPGGYEQYF. The CDR3 region has the DNA TGTGCCAGCAGTATCATGCCAGGGGGATACGAGCAGTACTTC.